This T cell receptor beta chain derives from a study of CD8+ T cells in alopecia areata. RNA was isolated and reverse transcribed to cDNA, the sequencing template. Produced via immunoSEQ multiplex PCR; TCRdb's table is partial and in-frame only. Of under 250,000 clones listed, about 53% are singletons. Starting from PBMCs, sorting isolated CD4+ and CD8+ T cells. Looked up from germline, CDR1 is SNHLY and CDR2 is FYNNEI. With 4 bases clipped from V and 2 bases from J, the junction kept 7 bases outside the gene matches. The CDR3 length is 15 residues. Source: CD4+ T cells sorted from blood, taken at week 0. This receptor was taken from a human donor with alopecia areata. The genes are TRBV2 and TRBJ1-1, with TRBD1 matching 7 bases. CDR3 sequence: CASSVKGARNTEAFF. The CDR3 DNA reads as TGTGCCAGCAGTGTAAAGGGGGCGCGAAACACTGAAGCTTTCTTT.